The clone carrying this T cell receptor (beta chain) has more than one count but fewer than ten. Its target is unknown. This entry is derived from a study of blood T cells in healthy people across ages. Findings and caveats of the study: Long-lived and aged donors differed, with more naive CD4+ cells and higher diversity in the long-lived.

Researchers report isolating at least 6 million PBMCs per sample. The CDR3 contains 11 residues. Trimming left V 4 bases short and J 4 bases short, with 7 bases between. CDR1 and CDR2 from the germline V gene are DFQATT and SNEGSKA (reference sequence). PCR was performed a second time for about 7 to 12 cycles using a sample-barcoded 5' primer and a J-beta primer mix. TCRdb reprocessed the 5' RACE reads with MiXCR, giving one entry per CDR3 protein. The sample records approximately 1.5 million distinct CDR3 sequences, roughly a third being singletons. The rearrangement links TRBV20-1 to TRBJ1-2; D gene unclear. This TCR derives from a young woman in good health. Material for sequencing was blood. The CDR3 sequence: CSATWSYGYTF. For the CDR3, the DNA is TGCAGTGCTACATGGAGCTATGGCTACACCTTC.